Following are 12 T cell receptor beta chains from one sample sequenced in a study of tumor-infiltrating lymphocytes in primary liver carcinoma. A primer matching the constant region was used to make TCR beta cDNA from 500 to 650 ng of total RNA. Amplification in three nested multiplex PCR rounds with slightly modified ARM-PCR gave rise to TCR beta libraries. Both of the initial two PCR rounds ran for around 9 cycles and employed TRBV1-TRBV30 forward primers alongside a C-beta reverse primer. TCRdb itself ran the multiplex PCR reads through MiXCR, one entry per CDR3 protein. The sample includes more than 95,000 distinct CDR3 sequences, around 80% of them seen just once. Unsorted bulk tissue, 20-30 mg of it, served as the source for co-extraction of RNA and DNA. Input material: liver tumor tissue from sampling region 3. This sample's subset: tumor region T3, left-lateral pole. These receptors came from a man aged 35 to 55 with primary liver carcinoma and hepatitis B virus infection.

Written as DNA, the CDR3 is TGTGCCAGCAGCGTAGGGGATAGCGGGAGTGGGCAAGAGACCCAGTACTTC. Protein product: CASSVGDSGSGQETQYF. The chain links TRBV9 to TRBJ2-5, with 9 bases identical to TRBD2. The CDR3 runs to 17 residues. Losses at the gene ends were 0 bases for V and 2 bases for J; bases not matched to a gene: 8. Germline V CDR1 and CDR2: SGDLS, YYNGEE.

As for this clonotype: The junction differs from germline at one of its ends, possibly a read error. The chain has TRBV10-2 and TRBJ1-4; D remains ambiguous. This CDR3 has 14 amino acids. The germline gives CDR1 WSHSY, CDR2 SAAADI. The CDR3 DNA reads TGTGCCAGCGCCCAACCGAGACAAAGGGAAAAACTGTTTTTT. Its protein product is CASAQPRQREKLFF.

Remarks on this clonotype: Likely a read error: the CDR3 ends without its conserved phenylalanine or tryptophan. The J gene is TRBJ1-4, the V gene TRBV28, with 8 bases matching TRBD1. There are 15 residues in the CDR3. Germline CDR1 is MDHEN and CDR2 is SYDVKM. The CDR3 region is CPSSSRTGSNEKLFL. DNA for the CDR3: TGTCCCAGCAGTTCTCGGACAGGGAGTAATGAAAAACTGTTTCTT.

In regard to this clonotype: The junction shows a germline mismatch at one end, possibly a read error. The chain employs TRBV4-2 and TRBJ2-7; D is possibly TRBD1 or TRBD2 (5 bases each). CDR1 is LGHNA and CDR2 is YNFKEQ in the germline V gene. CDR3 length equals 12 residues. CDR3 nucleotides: TGTGACAGCAACCAAGATCGGGACGTGCAGTACTTT. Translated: CDSNQDRDVQYF.

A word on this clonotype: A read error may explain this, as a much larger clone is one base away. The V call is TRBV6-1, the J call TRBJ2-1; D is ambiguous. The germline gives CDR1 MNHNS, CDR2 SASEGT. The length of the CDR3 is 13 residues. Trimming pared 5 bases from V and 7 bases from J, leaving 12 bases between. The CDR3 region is CASSISLPNEQFF. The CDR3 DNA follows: TGTGCCAGCAGTATATCACTACCAAATGAGCAGTTCTTC.

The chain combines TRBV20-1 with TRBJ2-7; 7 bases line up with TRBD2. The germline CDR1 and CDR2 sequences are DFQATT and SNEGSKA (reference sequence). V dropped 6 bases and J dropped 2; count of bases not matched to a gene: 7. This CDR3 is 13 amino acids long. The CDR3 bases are TGCAGTGCGCGGCCCGGGACTACCTACGAGCAGTACTTC. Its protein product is CSARPGTTYEQYF.

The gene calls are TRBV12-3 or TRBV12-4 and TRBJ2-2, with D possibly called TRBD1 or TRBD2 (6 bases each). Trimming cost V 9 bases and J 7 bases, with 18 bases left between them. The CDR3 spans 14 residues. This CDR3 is CASNDRGPSGELFF. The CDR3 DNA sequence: TGTGCCAGTAATGATCGGGGGCCAAGCGGGGAGCTGTTTTTT.

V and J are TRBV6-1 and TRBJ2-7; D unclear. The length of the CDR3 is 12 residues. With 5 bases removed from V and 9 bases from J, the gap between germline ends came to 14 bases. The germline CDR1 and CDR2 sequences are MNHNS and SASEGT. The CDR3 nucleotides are TGTGCCAGCAGTAAATTATCGGGCGGGCAGTACTTC. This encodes CASSKLSGGQYF.

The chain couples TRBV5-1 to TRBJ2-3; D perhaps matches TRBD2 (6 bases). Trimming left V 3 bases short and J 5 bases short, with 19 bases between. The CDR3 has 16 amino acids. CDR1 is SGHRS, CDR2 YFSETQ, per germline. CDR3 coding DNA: TGCGCCAGCAGCTCGGCACCTAGCGAGAGTGGAGATACGCAGTATTTT. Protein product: CASSSAPSESGDTQYF. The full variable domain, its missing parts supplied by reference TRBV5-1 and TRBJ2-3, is KAGVTQTPRYLIKTRGQQVTLSCSPISGHRSVSWYQQTPGQGLQFLFEYFSETQRNKGNFPGRFSGRQFSNSRSEMNVSTLELGDSALYLCASSSAPSESGDTQYFGPGTRLTVL.

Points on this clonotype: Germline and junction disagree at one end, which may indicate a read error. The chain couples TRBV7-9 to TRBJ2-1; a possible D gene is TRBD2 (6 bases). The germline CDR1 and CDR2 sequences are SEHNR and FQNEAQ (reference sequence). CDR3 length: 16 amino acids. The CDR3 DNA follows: TGTACCAGCAGCTTAGCCCTAGCGAGGGCCTACAATGAGCAGTTCTTC. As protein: CTSSLALARAYNEQFF.

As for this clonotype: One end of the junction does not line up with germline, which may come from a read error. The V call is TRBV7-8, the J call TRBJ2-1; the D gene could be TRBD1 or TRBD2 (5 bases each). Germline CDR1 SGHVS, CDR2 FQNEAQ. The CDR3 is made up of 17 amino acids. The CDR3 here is CASGLGWDVAAGDEQFF. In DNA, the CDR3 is TGTGCCAGCGGCTTAGGGTGGGACGTAGCTGCGGGCGATGAGCAGTTCTTC. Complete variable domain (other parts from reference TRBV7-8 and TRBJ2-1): GAGVSQSPRYKVAKRGQDVALRCDPISGHVSLFWYQQALGQGPEFLTYFQNEAQLDKSGLPSDRFFAERPEGSVSTLKIQRTQQEDSAVYLCASGLGWDVAAGDEQFFGPGTRLTVL.

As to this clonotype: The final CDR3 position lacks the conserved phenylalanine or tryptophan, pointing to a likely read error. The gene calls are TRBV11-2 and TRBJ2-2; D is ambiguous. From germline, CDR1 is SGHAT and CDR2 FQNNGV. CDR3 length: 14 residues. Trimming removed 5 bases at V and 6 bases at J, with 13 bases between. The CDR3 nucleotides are TGTGCCAGCAGCACAAACTCGGACGCCGGGGAGCTGTTTTTG. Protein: CASSTNSDAGELFL.